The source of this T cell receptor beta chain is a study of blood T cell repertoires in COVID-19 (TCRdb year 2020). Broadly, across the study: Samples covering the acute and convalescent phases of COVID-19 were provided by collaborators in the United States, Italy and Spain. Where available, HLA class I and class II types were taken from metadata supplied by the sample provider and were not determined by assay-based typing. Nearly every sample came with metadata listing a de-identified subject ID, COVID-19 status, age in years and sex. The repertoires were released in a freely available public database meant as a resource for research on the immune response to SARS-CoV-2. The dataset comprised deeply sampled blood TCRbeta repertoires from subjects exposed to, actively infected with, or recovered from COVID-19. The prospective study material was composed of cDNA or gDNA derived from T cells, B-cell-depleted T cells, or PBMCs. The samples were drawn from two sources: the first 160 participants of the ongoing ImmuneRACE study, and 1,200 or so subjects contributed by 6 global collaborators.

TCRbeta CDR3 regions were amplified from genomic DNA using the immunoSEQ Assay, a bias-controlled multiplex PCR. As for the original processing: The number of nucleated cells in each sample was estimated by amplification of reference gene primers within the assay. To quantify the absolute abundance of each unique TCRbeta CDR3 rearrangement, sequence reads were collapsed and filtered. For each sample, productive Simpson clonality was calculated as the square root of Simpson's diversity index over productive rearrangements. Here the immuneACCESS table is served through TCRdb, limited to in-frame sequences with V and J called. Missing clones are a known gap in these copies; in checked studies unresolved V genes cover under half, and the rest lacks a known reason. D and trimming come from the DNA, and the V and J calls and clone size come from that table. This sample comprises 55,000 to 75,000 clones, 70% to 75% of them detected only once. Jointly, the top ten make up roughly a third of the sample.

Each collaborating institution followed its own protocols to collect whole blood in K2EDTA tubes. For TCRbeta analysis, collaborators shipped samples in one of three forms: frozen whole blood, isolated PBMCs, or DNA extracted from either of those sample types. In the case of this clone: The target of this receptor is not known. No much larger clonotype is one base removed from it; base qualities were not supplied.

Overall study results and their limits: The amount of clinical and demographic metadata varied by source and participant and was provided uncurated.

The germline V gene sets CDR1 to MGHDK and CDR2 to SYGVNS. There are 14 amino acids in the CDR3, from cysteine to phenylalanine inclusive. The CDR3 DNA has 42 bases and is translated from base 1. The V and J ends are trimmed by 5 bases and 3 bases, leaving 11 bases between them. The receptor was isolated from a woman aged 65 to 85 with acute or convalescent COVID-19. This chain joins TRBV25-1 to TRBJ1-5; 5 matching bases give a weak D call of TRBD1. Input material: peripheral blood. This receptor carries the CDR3 CASSKGPLNQPQHF. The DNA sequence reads TGTGCCAGCAGTAAGGGGCCCCTCAATCAGCCCCAGCATTTT.